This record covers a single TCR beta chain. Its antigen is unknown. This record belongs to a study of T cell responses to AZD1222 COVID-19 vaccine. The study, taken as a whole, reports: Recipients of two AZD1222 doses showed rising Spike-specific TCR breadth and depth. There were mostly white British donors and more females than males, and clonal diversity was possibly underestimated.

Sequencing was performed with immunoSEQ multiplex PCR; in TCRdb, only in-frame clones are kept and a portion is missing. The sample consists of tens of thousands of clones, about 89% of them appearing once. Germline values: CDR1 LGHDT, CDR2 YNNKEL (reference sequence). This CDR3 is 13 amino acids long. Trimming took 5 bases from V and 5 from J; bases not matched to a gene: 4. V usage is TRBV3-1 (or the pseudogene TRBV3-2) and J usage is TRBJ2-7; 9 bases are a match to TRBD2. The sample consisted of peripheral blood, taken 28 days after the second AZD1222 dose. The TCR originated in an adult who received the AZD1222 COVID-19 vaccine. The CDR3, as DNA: TGTGCCAGCAGCTTAGCGGGAGTTAACGAGCAGTACTTC. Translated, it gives CASSLAGVNEQYF.